This T cell receptor beta chain originates from a study of CD8+CD57+ T cells in acquired aplastic anemia. Across the whole study: Yields of DNA that came from sorted CD4+ and CD8+ cells averaged approximately 3.2 ug.

TCR beta VDJ and CDR3 profiling used genomic DNA as template. MiXCR, run by TCRdb on the reads, gives a single entry per CDR3 protein. The profile covers 250,000 to 300,000 distinct CDR3 sequences, with approximately 56% appearing a single time and 6.5% to 10% taken by the ten largest. With respect to this clonotype: What it binds is unknown.

Germline assignment: CDR1 SEHNR and CDR2 FQNEAQ (reference sequence). Trimming removed 2 bases from V and 5 bases from J; junction bases left unmatched: 4. The CDR3 contains 14 residues. Study findings and constraints: Around 30 sequences, all CD8+ CDR3, were shared between patients and controls.

Sequenced sample: sorted CD4+, CD8+, or CD8+CD57+ T cells (not recorded which) from PBMCs. J is TRBJ2-5 and V is TRBV7-9, with 8 bases that match TRBD1. The receptor's source is a human donor with severe aplastic anemia or a healthy control (not recorded which). CDR3 nucleotide sequence: TGTGCCAGCAGCTTACAGGGGGCTGTGGAGACCCAGTACTTC. Encoded protein: CASSLQGAVETQYF. The whole variable domain, filled in from reference TRBV7-9 and TRBJ2-5, reads DTGVSQNPRHKITKRGQNVTFRCDPISEHNRLYWYRQTLGQGPEFLTYFQNEAQLEKSRLLSDRFSAERPKGSFSTLEIQRTEQGDSAMYLCASSLQGAVETQYFGPGTRLLVL.